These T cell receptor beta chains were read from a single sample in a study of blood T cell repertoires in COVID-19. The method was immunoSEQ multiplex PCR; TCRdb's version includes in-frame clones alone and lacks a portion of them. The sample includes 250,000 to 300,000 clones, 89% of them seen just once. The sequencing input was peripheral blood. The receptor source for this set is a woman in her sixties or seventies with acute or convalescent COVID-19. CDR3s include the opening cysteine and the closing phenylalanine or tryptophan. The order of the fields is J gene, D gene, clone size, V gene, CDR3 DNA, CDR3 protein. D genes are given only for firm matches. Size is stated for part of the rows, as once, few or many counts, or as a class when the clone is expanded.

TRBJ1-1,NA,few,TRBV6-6,TGTGCCAGCAGTACCACAGGCTCCGAAGCTTTCTTT,CASSTTGSEAFF
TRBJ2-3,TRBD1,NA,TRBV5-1,TGCGCCAGCAGCTCCACAGGGGGCGCATCAGATACGCAGTATTTT,CASSSTGGASDTQYF
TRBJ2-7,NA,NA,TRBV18,TGTGCCAGCTCACCGGGACTGTACTCCTACGAGCAGTACTTC,CASSPGLYSYEQYF
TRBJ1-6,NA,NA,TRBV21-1,TGTGCCAGCAGCACTAAAGCACAGTGCAATTCACCCCTCCACTTT,CASSTKAQCNSPLHF
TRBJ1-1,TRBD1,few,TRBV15,TGTGCCACCAGCACCTCGGACAGGGGAAACACTGAAGCTTTCTTT,CATSTSDRGNTEAFF
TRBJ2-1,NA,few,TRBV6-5,TGTGCCAGCAGTAACAACTATGCGGGCAATGAGCAGTTCTTC,CASSNNYAGNEQFF
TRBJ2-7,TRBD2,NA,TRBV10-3,TGTGCCATCAGTGACGGGAGGGATACCTACGAGCAGTACTTC,CAISDGRDTYEQYF
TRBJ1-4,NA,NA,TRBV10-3,TGTGCCATCAGTGTCCTCCCGGGACACCTTAATGAAAAACTGTTTTTT,CAISVLPGHLNEKLFF
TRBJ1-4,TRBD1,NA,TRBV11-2,TGTGCCAGCAGCTATCCAGGGGGCGCCGATGAAAAACTGTTTTTT,CASSYPGGADEKLFF
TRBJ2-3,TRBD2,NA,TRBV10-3,TGTGCCATCAGTGGGACTAGCGGGGGGAGGGATACGCAGTATTTT,CAISGTSGGRDTQYF
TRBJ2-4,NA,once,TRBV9,TGTGCCAGCAGCGTAGATGCGGGGGCCAAAAACATTCAGTACTTC,CASSVDAGAKNIQYF
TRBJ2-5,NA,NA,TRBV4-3,TGCGCCAGCAGCCAATTCCGGGGAGAGACCCAGTACTTC,CASSQFRGETQYF
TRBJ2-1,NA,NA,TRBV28,TGTGCCAGCCCTCCGCCAACAGGGAATTCTGACAATGAGCAGTTCTTC,CASPPPTGNSDNEQFF
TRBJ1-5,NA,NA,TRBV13,TGTGCCAGCAGCTTAGGTAAACTCAATCAGCCCCAGCATTTT,CASSLGKLNQPQHF
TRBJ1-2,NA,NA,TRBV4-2,TGTGCCAGCAGCCCACCACAGGGCTACGTCGGGGGCTACACCTTC,CASSPPQGYVGGYTF
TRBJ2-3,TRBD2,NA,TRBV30,TGTGCCTGGGGGAGGGAAGGCACAGATACGCAGTATTTT,CAWGREGTDTQYF
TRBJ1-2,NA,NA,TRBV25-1,TGTGCCAGCAGTCCCCCCGTCAGGGAAGCTAACTATGGCTACACCTTC,CASSPPVREANYGYTF
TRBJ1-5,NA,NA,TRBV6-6,TGTGCCAGCAGTCTCCACGGGCAGGGATCGCCTAGCAATCAGCCCCAGCATTTT,CASSLHGQGSPSNQPQHF
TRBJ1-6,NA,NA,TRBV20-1,TGCAGTGCTAGTCTCGGGGGGAGGGATTCACCCCTCCACTTT,CSASLGGRDSPLHF
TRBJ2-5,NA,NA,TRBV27,TGTGCCAGCAGTTTAACCGAGCTAGCAAGAGAGACCCAGTACTTC,CASSLTELARETQYF
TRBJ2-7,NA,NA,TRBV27,TGTGCCAGCAGTTTAATGGTGGGAGTAGACGAGCAGTACTTC,CASSLMVGVDEQYF
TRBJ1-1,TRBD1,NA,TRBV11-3,TGTGCCAGCAGCTTGGGAGACAGGGGGAGGTTCACTGAAGCTTTCTTT,CASSLGDRGRFTEAFF
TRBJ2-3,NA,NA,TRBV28,TGTGCCAGCAGCCCGAACCTCCTTGCCCGGCGGAATACGCAGTATTTT,CASSPNLLARRNTQYF
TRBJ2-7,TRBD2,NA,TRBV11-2,TGTGCCAGCAGCCCCGGGACTAGGAGGATTAGCTCCTACGAGCAGTACTTC,CASSPGTRRISSYEQYF
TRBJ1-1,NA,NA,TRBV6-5,TGTGCCAGCAGCTACACCGGGCCAGGGCTCCTCTTT,CASSYTGPGLLF
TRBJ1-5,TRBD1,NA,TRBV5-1,TGCGCCAGCAGCTTGGGACAGGGTCAACAGCCCCAGCATTTT,CASSLGQGQQPQHF
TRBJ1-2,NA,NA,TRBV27,TGTGCCAGCAGGCAGGACAGCGCCCACTATGGCTACACCTTC,CASRQDSAHYGYTF
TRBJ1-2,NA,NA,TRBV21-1,TGTGCCAGCACCCGAAGTTCGGGACAGACGTGCTATGGCTACACCTTC,CASTRSSGQTCYGYTF
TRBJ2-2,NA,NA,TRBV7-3,TGTGCCAGCAGCTCACCTCTTGGGGGGACGAACACCGGGGAGCTGTTTTTT,CASSSPLGGTNTGELFF
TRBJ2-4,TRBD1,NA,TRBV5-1,TGCGCCAGCAGCGAAGGACAGGGGTTGTTGGCCAAAAACATTCAGTACTTC,CASSEGQGLLAKNIQYF
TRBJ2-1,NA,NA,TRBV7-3,TGTGCCAGCAGCTTCAGGGACTCCTACAATGAGCAGTTCTTC,CASSFRDSYNEQFF
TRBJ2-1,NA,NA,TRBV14,TGTGCCAGCAGCCAAGTCGTGGGAGCCGGCAAGTTCTTC,CASSQVVGAGKFF
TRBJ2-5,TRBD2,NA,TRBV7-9,TGTGCCAGCAGCTTGACGGGCACTAGCGGGAGTGAGACCCAGTACTTC,CASSLTGTSGSETQYF
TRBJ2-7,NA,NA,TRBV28,TGTGCCAGCAGTCCTGTACGGTCTTACTCCTACGAGCAGTACTTC,CASSPVRSYSYEQYF
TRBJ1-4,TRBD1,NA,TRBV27,TGTGCCAGCAGTTTAAGGGGGCGCAGTGAAAAACTGTTTTTT,CASSLRGRSEKLFF
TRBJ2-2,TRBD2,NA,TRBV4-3,TGCGCCAGCAGAGATAGCGGGAGGGCCGCCGGGGAGCTGTTTTTT,CASRDSGRAAGELFF
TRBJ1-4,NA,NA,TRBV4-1,TGCGCCAGCAGCCACCTCCTACAGGGCCCCGATCCTGAAAAACTGTTTTTT,CASSHLLQGPDPEKLFF
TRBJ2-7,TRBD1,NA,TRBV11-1,TGTGCCAGCAGCGGACAGGAGACCTACGAGCAGTACTTC,CASSGQETYEQYF
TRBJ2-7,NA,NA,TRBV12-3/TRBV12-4,TGTGCCAGCAGTCCCCAGGGTTACGAGCAGTACTTC,CASSPQGYEQYF
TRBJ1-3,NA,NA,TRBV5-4,TGTGCCAGCAGCTTGGCCGGGACTAGCTCTGGAAACACCATATATTTT,CASSLAGTSSGNTIYF
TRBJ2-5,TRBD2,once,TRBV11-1,TGTGCCAGCAGCGCCCGGACTAGCGGGGGGAAAGAGACCCAGTACTTC,CASSARTSGGKETQYF
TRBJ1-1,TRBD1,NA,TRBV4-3,TGCGCCAGCAGCCAGGGGACAGCGTACACTGAAGCTTTCTTT,CASSQGTAYTEAFF
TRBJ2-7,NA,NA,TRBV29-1,TGCAGCGTTCGGTATACAGCCTACGAGCAGTACTTC,CSVRYTAYEQYF
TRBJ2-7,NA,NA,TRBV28,TGTGCCAGCACCCAGGCTGGGGAGCAGTACTTC,CASTQAGEQYF
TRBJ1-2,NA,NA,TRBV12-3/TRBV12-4,TGTGCCAGCAGTCGAGGAGGACCCGATGGCTACACCTTC,CASSRGGPDGYTF
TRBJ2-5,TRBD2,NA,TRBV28,TGTGCCAGCAGTTTTTTCGGGGGACTAGCCTCTGAGACCCAGTACTTC,CASSFFGGLASETQYF